Listed below are T cell receptor beta chains from one sample, sequenced in a study of T cell responses to AZD1222 COVID-19 vaccine. Sequenced by immunoSEQ multiplex PCR; TCRdb stores in-frame clones only, minus some. The table shows fewer than 120,000 clones, with 88% occurring only once. The material sequenced was peripheral blood, taken on day 0 of AZD1222 vaccination. These receptors all stem from an adult in good health. CDR3s include the opening cysteine and the closing phenylalanine or tryptophan. A D gene is named only where the DNA matches it firmly. Clone size is stated in some rows and not others, as once, few, many or a class when expanded.

len	v_gene	abundance	d_gene	j_gene	CDR3aa	CDR3nt
16	TRBV14	-	TRBD2	TRBJ2-1	CASSPFAGRVYNEQFF	TGTGCCAGCAGCCCGTTTGCAGGGAGGGTATACAATGAGCAGTTCTTC
13	TRBV19	-	-	TRBJ2-1	CASSMGAYNEQFF	TGTGCCAGTAGTATGGGGGCCTACAATGAGCAGTTCTTC
14	TRBV6-1	-	-	TRBJ1-2	CASSDGGVWGDYTF	TGTGCCAGCAGTGATGGGGGAGTCTGGGGCGACTACACCTTC
11	TRBV7-2	-	-	TRBJ2-7	CASSLSYEQYF	TGTGCCAGCAGCTTATCCTACGAGCAGTACTTC
14	TRBV19	-	TRBD1	TRBJ2-3	CASSRGTENSPQYF	TGTGCCAGTAGTAGGGGGACAGAGAACTCGCCCCAGTATTTT
14	TRBV11-2	-	-	TRBJ2-3	CASNRGGATDTQYF	TGTGCCAGCAACCGTGGTGGGGCAACAGATACGCAGTATTTT
14	TRBV4-1	-	TRBD2	TRBJ2-1	CASQSGRADNEQFF	TGCGCCAGCCAAAGCGGGAGGGCCGACAATGAGCAGTTCTTC
16	TRBV7-6	-	-	TRBJ2-5	CASSLRSGTLQETQYF	TGTGCCAGCAGCTTACGATCCGGGACACTCCAAGAGACCCAGTACTTC
15	TRBV10-1	-	-	TRBJ2-7	CASSESGVSSYEQYF	TGCGCCAGCAGTGAGTCGGGGGTAAGCTCCTACGAGCAGTACTTC
17	TRBV10-3	-	TRBD1	TRBJ1-5	CAISPGTGSGGNQPQHF	TGTGCCATCAGTCCCGGGACAGGGTCCGGAGGCAATCAGCCCCAGCATTTT
14	TRBV5-1	-	-	TRBJ1-2	CASSLGGPNYGYTF	TGCGCCAGCAGCTTGGGTGGACCAAACTATGGCTACACCTTC
16	TRBV5-4	-	-	TRBJ1-4	CASSPGTDPTNEKLFF	TGTGCCAGCAGCCCCGGGACTGATCCAACTAATGAAAAACTGTTTTTT
18	TRBV18	-	TRBD1	TRBJ2-6	CASSATTDRAAGANVLTF	TGTGCCAGCTCAGCTACCACGGACAGGGCGGCAGGGGCCAACGTCCTGACTTTC
15	TRBV5-1	-	TRBD2	TRBJ2-3	CASSFSGDNTDTQYF	TGCGCCAGCAGTTTTAGCGGGGACAACACAGATACGCAGTATTTT
14	TRBV3-1/TRBV3-2	-	-	TRBJ2-3	CASSPVGVPDTQYF	TGTGCCAGCAGCCCCGTCGGGGTACCAGATACGCAGTATTTT
12	TRBV29-1	-	-	TRBJ1-1	CSVDFQYTEAFF	TGCAGCGTTGATTTTCAATACACTGAAGCTTTCTTT
14	TRBV14	-	-	TRBJ2-7	CASSQERAFYEQYF	TGTGCCAGCAGCCAAGAACGGGCTTTCTACGAGCAGTACTTC
15	TRBV27	-	-	TRBJ2-7	CASTLQPGYENEQYF	TGTGCCAGCACCCTCCAGCCGGGGTATGAGAACGAGCAGTACTTC
12	TRBV4-1	-	-	TRBJ1-5	CASSWGGQPQHF	TGCGCCAGCAGTTGGGGGGGTCAGCCCCAGCATTTT
11	TRBV30	-	-	TRBJ1-3	CAWSVRGLIYF	TGTGCCTGGAGTGTACGAGGCCTCATATATTTT
17	TRBV4-1	once	TRBD1	TRBJ1-5	CASSQGTGGLSNQPQHF	TGCGCCAGCAGCCAAGGGACAGGGGGCCTTAGCAATCAGCCCCAGCATTTT
14	TRBV11-3	-	-	TRBJ2-7	CASSSDRTIGEQYF	TGTGCCAGCAGCTCCGACAGAACCATCGGCGAGCAGTACTTC
15	TRBV15	-	-	TRBJ2-1	CATSSAASSYNEQFF	TGTGCCACCAGCAGCGCGGCGAGCTCCTACAATGAGCAGTTCTTC
15	TRBV7-9	-	-	TRBJ2-7	CASSLGGVPAYEQYF	TGTGCCAGCAGCTTAGGCGGAGTGCCTGCCTACGAGCAGTACTTC
11	TRBV11-2	-	-	TRBJ1-2	CASSFNYGYTF	TGTGCCAGCAGCTTTAACTATGGCTACACCTTC
18	TRBV5-1	-	TRBD2	TRBJ2-2	CASSLAPQTSGRSGELFF	TGCGCCAGCAGCTTGGCCCCCCAGACTAGCGGGAGGTCCGGGGAGCTGTTTTTT
13	TRBV27	-	TRBD1	TRBJ2-7	CASSIDRVGEQYF	TGTGCCAGCAGCATAGACAGGGTAGGGGAGCAGTACTTC
17	TRBV19	once	-	TRBJ1-2	CASSTTGSLGTLYGYTF	TGTGCCAGTAGTACAACCGGGTCTCTTGGGACTCTCTATGGCTACACCTTC
11	TRBV25-1	once	-	TRBJ2-7	CASRQNYEQYF	TGTGCCAGCAGACAGAACTACGAGCAGTACTTC
18	TRBV18	-	-	TRBJ1-3	CASSPGSRGAMPGNTIYF	TGTGCCAGCTCACCCGGGAGTAGGGGGGCAATGCCTGGAAACACCATATATTTT
13	TRBV19	-	-	TRBJ1-1	CASSIEFDTEAFF	TGTGCCAGTAGTATAGAGTTTGACACTGAAGCTTTCTTT
14	TRBV2	-	-	TRBJ1-5	CASNLRDSNQPQHF	TGTGCCAGCAACTTACGGGACAGCAATCAGCCCCAGCATTTT
16	TRBV27	once	-	TRBJ2-1	CASSTLAVGAYNEQFF	TGTGCCAGCAGTACCTTAGCGGTGGGAGCCTACAATGAGCAGTTCTTC
12	TRBV30	-	-	TRBJ1-6	CAWSQDRPPLHF	TGTGCCTGGAGCCAAGACAGGCCACCCCTCCACTTT
15	TRBV6-5	-	-	TRBJ1-2	CASSYVSGGSGGYTF	TGTGCCAGCAGTTATGTGAGTGGGGGGTCCGGTGGCTACACCTTC
14	TRBV6-1	-	-	TRBJ1-1	CASSDPGQGRGAFF	TGTGCCAGCAGTGACCCTGGCCAGGGGCGCGGAGCTTTCTTT
15	TRBV5-1	once	-	TRBJ1-4	CASSLLGVTNEKLFF	TGCGCCAGCAGCTTGCTCGGGGTAACTAATGAAAAACTGTTTTTT
16	TRBV5-6	-	-	TRBJ1-5	CASSRFTGYSNQPQHF	TGTGCCAGCAGCCGATTTACAGGTTATAGCAATCAGCCCCAGCATTTT
15	TRBV6-5	-	TRBD1	TRBJ2-7	CASRLSGQGTYEQYF	TGTGCCAGCAGACTCTCCGGACAGGGGACCTACGAGCAGTACTTC
13	TRBV5-1	-	TRBD1	TRBJ2-7	CASMKTGGGEQYF	TGCGCCAGCATGAAGACAGGGGGAGGCGAGCAGTACTTC
10	TRBV29-1	-	-	TRBJ1-1	CSVWDYEAFF	TGCAGCGTTTGGGATTATGAAGCTTTCTTT
15	TRBV11-1	-	-	TRBJ1-2	CASSHWTNKNYGYTF	TGTGCCAGCAGCCATTGGACTAACAAAAACTATGGCTACACCTTC
16	TRBV21-1	-	-	TRBJ1-2	CASSKGRGKIFGGYTF	TGTGCCAGCAGCAAAGGCCGGGGCAAGATTTTCGGTGGCTACACCTTC
15	TRBV25-1	-	-	TRBJ1-2	CASSGLVGVNYGYTF	TGTGCCAGCAGTGGCCTCGTAGGGGTGAACTATGGCTACACCTTC
15	TRBV18	-	-	TRBJ1-3	CASSPSTETSNTIYF	TGTGCCAGCTCACCCTCGACAGAAACTTCGAACACCATATATTTT